Reported below is one T cell receptor beta chain. Its cognate antigen is unknown. Treatment reported: roughly ten-day PBMC culture with coronavirus spike peptide pools or control peptides (ViraFEST assay). The unexposed donor provided CD4+ T cells, which were taken before the COVID-19 pandemic (2011-2018). Cultured CD4+ T cells had their DNA profiled by the Oncomine TCR Beta short-read assay. MiXCR was run by TCRdb on the PCR reads, yielding one entry per CDR3 protein. There are 4,500 to 6,500 distinct CDR3 sequences in the sample; less than 70% occur only once, and approximately 50% lies in the top ten. These data originate in a study of vaccination and CD4 T cells after COVID-19. At the level of the study: The control cultures got either a CEFX pool, an HIV-1 Nef pool, or no peptide at all.

CDR1 and CDR2 (germline): DFQATT, SNEGSKA (reference sequence). The V end was cut by 8 bases, the J end by 12 bases, with 23 bases between. The CDR3 runs to 13 residues. The receptor comes from a human donor in good health. The sequencing input was CD4+ T cells from blood, cultured in vitro. The V gene is TRBV20-1, the J gene TRBJ2-1; the D gene could be TRBD1 or TRBD2 (5 bases each). CDR3 in amino acids: CSIPSGRGPRQFF. The CDR3 DNA sequence: TGCAGTATTCCTTCGGGACGTGGCCCAAGGCAGTTCTTC.